This passage covers 14 T cell receptor beta chains from one sample sequenced in a study of control samples from healthy donors and cancer patients. The data were produced by immunoSEQ multiplex PCR, yet TCRdb's version contains in-frame clones alone and is incomplete. The sample carries over 200,000 clones, roughly 87% recorded once. Sequenced: PBMCs. These receptors originate from a woman aged 55-69 years with lung cancer.

CDR3 DNA: TGTGCCAGCAGTTGGACAGGGAGAAGGGGCTACACCTTC. Protein product: CASSWTGRRGYTF. V gene TRBV12-3 or TRBV12-4 combines with J gene TRBJ1-2; 8 nucleotides match TRBD1. This CDR3 is 13 amino acids long. Germline trimming cut 4 bases from V and 8 bases from J; bases unmatched to any gene: 6.

A few counts support this clone. V gene TRBV7-6 combines with J gene TRBJ2-2, with a possible D match to TRBD1 (6 bases). V was pared by 5 bases and J by 6 bases, with 13 bases between. CDR1 is SGHVS, CDR2 FNYEAQ, per germline. The CDR3 is 14 residues long. The CDR3 loop is CASSGRGGAGELFF. The CDR3 nucleotides are TGTGCCAGCAGCGGCAGAGGGGGAGCCGGGGAGCTGTTTTTT.

The rearrangement links TRBV7-2 to TRBJ2-7, with 9 bases identical to TRBD2. Trimming removed 0 bases from V and 1 base from J; junction bases left unmatched: 1. From germline, CDR1 is SGHTA and CDR2 FQGNSA. The CDR3 contains 15 residues. CDR3 residues: CASSLASGSSYEQYF. The CDR3 DNA is TGTGCCAGCAGCTTAGCTAGCGGGAGTTCCTACGAGCAGTACTTC.

V is TRBV4-2 and J is TRBJ2-2, with D perhaps TRBD2 (7 bases). The CDR3 is 17 residues long. Trimming shortened V by 4 bases and J by 2 bases, and 17 bases separated the two germline ends. Looked up from germline, CDR1 is LGHNA and CDR2 is YNFKEQ. The DNA for the CDR3 is TGTGCCAGCAGCCTCTTCTGGGGGGGGGCCAACACCGGGGAGCTGTTTTTT. This sequence encodes CASSLFWGGANTGELFF.

V gene TRBV7-9 combines with J gene TRBJ1-5; possibly TRBD1 for D (5 bases). The CDR3 covers 13 residues. CDR1 and CDR2 (germline): SEHNR, FQNEAQ (reference sequence). With 4 bases removed from V and 4 bases from J, the gap between germline ends came to 8 bases. In nucleotides, the CDR3 is TGTGCCAGCAGCTCAGGGAATAATCAGCCCCAGCATTTT. Translation gives CASSSGNNQPQHF.

This clone has more than one count but fewer than ten. J is TRBJ1-5 and V is TRBV3-1 (or the pseudogene TRBV3-2); no clear D. The CDR3 consists of 13 residues. The germline V gene encodes CDR1 LGHDT and CDR2 YNNKEL (reference sequence). With 2 bases removed from V and 4 bases from J, the gap between germline ends came to 6 bases. CDR3 bases: TGTGCCAGCAGCCAAAGCCCGAATCAGCCCCAGCATTTT. Encoded protein: CASSQSPNQPQHF.

This rearrangement joins TRBV9 to TRBJ2-3, with TRBD1 as a possible D gene (6 bases). The germline CDR1 and CDR2 sequences are SGDLS and YYNGEE. The ends were cut back, 3 bases at V and 4 bases at J, with 12 bases in the middle. This CDR3 region has 14 residues. The CDR3: CASSAGQSADTQYF. The CDR3 DNA reads as TGTGCCAGCAGCGCCGGACAGAGTGCAGATACGCAGTATTTT.

The CDR3 DNA sequence: TGTGCCAGCAGCGGGGCAGGGGAACTAGCTAACTATGGCTACACCTTC. It is translated as CASSGAGELANYGYTF. J is TRBJ1-2 and V is TRBV21-1; the table calls TRBD1, which could not be checked here. TRBV21-1 is a pseudogene locus. The CDR3 is 16 amino acids.

The chain couples TRBV19 to TRBJ1-1; 7 nucleotides align to TRBD1. The germline gives CDR1 LNHDA, CDR2 SQIVND (reference sequence). Trimming at V came to 6 bases and at J to 7 bases, leaving 2 bases not matched to a gene. CDR3 length: 11 amino acids. This chain's CDR3 is CASRTGFEAFF. DNA for the CDR3: TGTGCCAGTAGGACAGGGTTTGAAGCTTTCTTT.

Comments on this clone: Distinct nucleotide sequences in the sample also encode this CDR3. This chain links TRBV5-1 with TRBJ2-7, with 11 positions matching TRBD1. Trimming removed 3 bases from V and 2 bases from J; junction bases left unmatched: 1. Germline V gene data show CDR1 as SGHRS and CDR2 as YFSETQ. This CDR3 has 14 residues. CDR3 coding DNA: TGCGCCAGCAGCTCGGGACAGGGGGCCTACGAGCAGTACTTC. Amino acid sequence: CASSSGQGAYEQYF.

The chain employs TRBV12-5 and TRBJ1-1, with D perhaps matching TRBD1 (5 bases). V shed 1 base and J shed 5 bases, with 14 bases lying between them. This CDR3 region has 15 residues. Germline V CDR1 and CDR2: LGHNT, FRNRAP. CDR3 protein: CASGLAPDGGTEAFF. In nucleotides, the CDR3 is TGTGCTAGTGGTTTGGCCCCGGATGGGGGTACTGAAGCTTTCTTT.

The chain recombines TRBV6-2 or TRBV6-3 with TRBJ1-2; TRBD1 might be the D (6 bases). CDR3 length equals 14 residues. From germline, CDR1 is MNHEY and CDR2 SVGEGT. Deletions cut 5 bases from V and 4 bases from J, with 14 bases between. This CDR3 reads CASSPHRASYGYTF. The CDR3, as DNA: TGTGCCAGCAGTCCCCACAGGGCTAGCTATGGCTACACCTTC.

The chain links TRBV18 to TRBJ2-2, with TRBD1 identical over 9 bases. Losses at the gene ends were 6 bases for V and 5 bases for J; bases not matched to a gene: 4. This CDR3 spans 14 amino acids. Germline values: CDR1 KGHSH, CDR2 LQKENI. The CDR3 loop is CASSLGQGTGELFF. CDR3 DNA: TGTGCCAGCTCGCTAGGACAGGGGACCGGGGAGCTGTTTTTT.

This chain connects TRBV7-9 to TRBJ1-5; 7 bases are shared with TRBD1. This CDR3 comprises 15 residues. Germline V gene data show CDR1 as SEHNR and CDR2 as FQNEAQ (reference sequence). V was clipped by 1 base and J by 2 bases; unmatched bases: 2. CDR3: CASSLGDSRNQPQHF. CDR3 coding DNA: TGTGCCAGCAGCTTAGGGGACAGCCGCAATCAGCCCCAGCATTTT. The whole variable domain, filled in from reference TRBV7-9 and TRBJ1-5, reads DTGVSQNPRHKITKRGQNVTFRCDPISEHNRLYWYRQTLGQGPEFLTYFQNEAQLEKSRLLSDRFSAERPKGSFSTLEIQRTEQGDSAMYLCASSLGDSRNQPQHFGDGTRLSIL.